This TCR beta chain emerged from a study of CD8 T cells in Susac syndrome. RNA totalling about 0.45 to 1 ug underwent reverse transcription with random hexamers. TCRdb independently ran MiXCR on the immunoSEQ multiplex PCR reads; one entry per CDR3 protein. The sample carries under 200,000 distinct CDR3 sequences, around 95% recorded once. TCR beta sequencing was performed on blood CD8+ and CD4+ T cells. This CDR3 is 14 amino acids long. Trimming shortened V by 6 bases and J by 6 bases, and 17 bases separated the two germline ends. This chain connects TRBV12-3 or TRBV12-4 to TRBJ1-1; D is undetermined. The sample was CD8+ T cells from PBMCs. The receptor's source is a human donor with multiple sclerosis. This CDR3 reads CASSPSPGRPEAFF. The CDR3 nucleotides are TGTGCCAGCAGCCCAAGCCCAGGTAGGCCTGAAGCTTTCTTT.